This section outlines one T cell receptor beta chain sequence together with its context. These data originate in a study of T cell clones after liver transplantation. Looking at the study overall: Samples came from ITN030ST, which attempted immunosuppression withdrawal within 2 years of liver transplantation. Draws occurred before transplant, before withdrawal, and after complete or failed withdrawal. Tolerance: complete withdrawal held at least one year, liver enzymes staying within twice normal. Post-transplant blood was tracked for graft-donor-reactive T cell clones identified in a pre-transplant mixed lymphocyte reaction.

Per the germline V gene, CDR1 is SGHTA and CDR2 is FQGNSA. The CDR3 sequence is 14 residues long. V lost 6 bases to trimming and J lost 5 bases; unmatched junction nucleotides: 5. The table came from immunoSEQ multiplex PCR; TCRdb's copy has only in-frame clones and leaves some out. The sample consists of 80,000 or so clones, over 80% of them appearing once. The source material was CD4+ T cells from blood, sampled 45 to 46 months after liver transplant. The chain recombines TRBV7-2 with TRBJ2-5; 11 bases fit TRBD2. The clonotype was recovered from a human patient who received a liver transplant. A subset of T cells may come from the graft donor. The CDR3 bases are TGTGCCAGCAGACCTAGCGGGAGGTCGGAGACCCAGTACTTC. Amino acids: CASRPSGRSETQYF.